This T cell receptor (beta chain) was identified during a study of T cell repertoires in cytomegalovirus infection. Across the study: The authors used CMV epitopes that were HLA-C-restricted (recently identified) and HLA-B-restricted (well studied).

TCRdb independently ran MiXCR on the reads; one entry per CDR3 protein. The sample yields 340,000 or so distinct CDR3 sequences, 20% to 30% seen once. Looked up from germline, CDR1 is MNHNY and CDR2 is SVGAGI (reference sequence). V dropped 6 bases and J dropped 7 bases, with 10 bases sitting between them. The CDR3 spans 12 residues. This clonotype has more than one count but fewer than ten. No antigen is known for it. Sequencing used cultured PBMCs, obtained from culture after CMV antigen stimulation. The chain uses TRBV6-6 and TRBJ2-1; D may be TRBD2 (5 bases). The origin of this receptor is a human donor in good health (CMV status not recorded). Some clones in this sample may be carry-over from other donors' samples. The CDR3 DNA sequence: TGTGCCAGCAGAGCCGGGGAAAATGAGCAGTTCTTC. Its translation: CASRAGENEQFF.